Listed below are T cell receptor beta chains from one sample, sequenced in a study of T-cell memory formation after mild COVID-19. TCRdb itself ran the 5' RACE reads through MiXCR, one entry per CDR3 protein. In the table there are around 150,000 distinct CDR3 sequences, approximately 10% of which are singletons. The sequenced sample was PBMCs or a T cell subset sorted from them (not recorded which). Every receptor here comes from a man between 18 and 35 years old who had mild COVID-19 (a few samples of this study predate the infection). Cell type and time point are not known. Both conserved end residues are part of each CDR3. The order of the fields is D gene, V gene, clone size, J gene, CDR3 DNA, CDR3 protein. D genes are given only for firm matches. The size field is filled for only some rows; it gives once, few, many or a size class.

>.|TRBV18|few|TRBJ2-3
TGTGCCAGCTCATCAACGGACACCCACACAGATACGCAGTATTTT
CASSSTDTHTDTQYF
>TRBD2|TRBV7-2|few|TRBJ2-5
TGTGCCAGCAGCTTCACTTCTCTAGCGGGGGGTCAAGAGACCCAGTACTTC
CASSFTSLAGGQETQYF
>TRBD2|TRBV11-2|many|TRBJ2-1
TGTGCCAGCAGCTTAGGGGTTGGAGCGGGGGTCCTCAATGAGCAGTTCTTC
CASSLGVGAGVLNEQFF
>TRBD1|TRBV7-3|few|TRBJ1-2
TGTGCCAACAGGACAGGGGTGAACTATGGCTACACCTTC
CANRTGVNYGYTF
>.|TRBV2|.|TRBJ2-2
TGTGCCAGCAGTGAAGACGGGGGCCTCACCGGGGAGCTGTTTTTT
CASSEDGGLTGELFF
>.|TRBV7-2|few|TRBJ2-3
TGTGCCAGCAGCTTAGTGGCCCCCGATACGCAGTATTTT
CASSLVAPDTQYF
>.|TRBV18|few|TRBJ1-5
TGTGCCAGCTCACCACGGGAAGGGAGCAATCAGCCCCAGCATTTT
CASSPREGSNQPQHF
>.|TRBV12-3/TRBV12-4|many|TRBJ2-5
TGTGCCAGCAGTCCAAGTCCTAGGGTCGGGGAGACCCAGTACTTC
CASSPSPRVGETQYF
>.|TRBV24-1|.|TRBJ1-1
TGTGCCACCAGTGATTTTTCCGGGAAAGCTTTCTTT
CATSDFSGKAFF
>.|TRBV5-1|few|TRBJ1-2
TGCGCCAGCAGCTTTAATTCGGGACGGTATAACTATGGCTACACCTTC
CASSFNSGRYNYGYTF
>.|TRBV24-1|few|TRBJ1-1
TGTGCCACCAGTCCGGACGGCACCAAAGCTTTCTTT
CATSPDGTKAFF
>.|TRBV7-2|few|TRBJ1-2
TGTGCCAGCAGCTCCACGACTGCTAGTCCCCGCTTC
CASSSTTASPRF
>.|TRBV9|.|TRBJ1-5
TGTGCCAGCAGCGTTGACAGCAGCAATCAGCCCCAGCATTTT
CASSVDSSNQPQHF
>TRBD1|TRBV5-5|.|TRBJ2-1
TGTGCCAGCAGCTATTGGACAGGGAACAATGAGCAGTTCTTC
CASSYWTGNNEQFF
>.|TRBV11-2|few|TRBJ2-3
TGTGCCAGCAGCTTTTGGGCGGGCCTTCTCACAGATACGCAGTATTTT
CASSFWAGLLTDTQYF